This T cell receptor beta chain was recorded in a study of T-cell memory formation after mild COVID-19. V was pared by 5 bases and J by 2 bases, with 4 bases between. The CDR3 covers 11 residues. Germline V CDR1 and CDR2: LGHDT, YNNKEL (reference sequence). MiXCR was run by TCRdb on the 5' RACE reads, yielding one entry per CDR3 protein. The sample lists 75,000 to 95,000 distinct CDR3 sequences, 10% to 15% occurring once. As regards this clonotype: The antigen is not known. This may come from a read error, since a much larger clone is one base off.

Study conclusions and caveats: CD4/CD8 balance characterized clones contracting day 15 to 85, and CD4+ skew characterized later expanders.

The rearrangement links TRBV3-1 to TRBJ2-7; D call uncertain. The clonotype originates from an adult woman who had mild COVID-19 (a few samples of this study predate the infection). Cell type and time point are not known. The sample consisted of PBMCs or a T cell subset sorted from them (not recorded which). CDR3 sequence: CASSYAYEQYF. CDR3 nucleotides: TGTGCCAGCAGCTACGCCTACGAGCAGTACTTC.